This T cell receptor (beta chain) appears in the sequencing data of a study of T cells in Graves' hyperthyroidism and ophthalmopathy. At the level of the study: Peripheral blood was taken when the disease was first diagnosed, before any treatment began. Overall study findings and caveats: Appearing also in blood were most of the thyroid clonotypes expanded above 0.001.

Regions amplified from RNA transcripts were the TCR beta CDR3 regions. The TCR CDR3 was amplified in a first-round RT-PCR using the HTBI primer set. One entry per CDR3 protein results from TCRdb running MiXCR on the multiplex PCR reads. The sample has roughly 240,000 distinct CDR3 sequences; around 17% are singletons. This clonotype was detected a few times. Its antigen remains unknown. Compared with germline, one end of the junction differs, possibly owing to a read error. Germline loops: CDR1 SGHDT, CDR2 YYEEEE. The CDR3 runs to 14 residues. This sequence originates from a woman aged 18 to 35 with Graves' ophthalmopathy. The sample taken for sequencing was blood. The V gene is TRBV5-6, the J gene TRBJ1-2, with 11 nucleotides matching TRBD1. CDR3 protein: CASSPGQGASGYTF. CDR3 nucleotides: TGCGCCAGCAGCCCCGGACAGGGGGCCTCTGGCTACACCTTC.